Described below is a single T cell receptor (beta chain) sequence and its context. As yet, its antigen is unknown. The sample belongs to a study of T cell clonotyping in hematopoietic cell transplantation. Documented time point: recipient sample about 28 days before transplant, after cytoreduction. Recipient blood drawn about 28 days pretransplant and days 30, 100, 180 after. This CDR3 region has 13 residues. V lost 1 base and J 5 bases, leaving 9 bases between the germline ends. CDR1 and CDR2 (germline): LNHDA, SQIVND (reference sequence). Some clones are missing from TCRdb's copy, which holds only in-frame ones; the method was immunoSEQ multiplex PCR. Here the sample spans around 25,000 clones, 84% being singletons. Study-wide points: No sorting was done, leaving CD4 and CD8 contributions mixed. Broader posttransplant TCR repertoire diversity was predicted by graft donor and pretransplant recipient Inverse Simpson Index values. Recipient TCR diversity dropped after transplant; expanded clonotypes rose from day 30 to 180.

Sample: peripheral blood mononuclear cells, taken before stem cell transplant. The TCR originated in a woman aged 60 to 75 with acute myeloid leukemia. Some clones in this sample may be carry-over from other donors' samples. This rearrangement joins TRBV19 to TRBJ2-7; D assignment may be TRBD1 or TRBD2 (5 bases each). The CDR3 DNA follows: TGTGCCAGTAGTATAGGCGAGGGGAACGAGCAGTACTTC. Protein sequence: CASSIGEGNEQYF. Together with reference TRBV19 and TRBJ2-7, the CDR3 gives the full variable domain: DGGITQSPKYLFRKEGQNVTLSCEQNLNHDAMYWYRQDPGQGLRLIYYSQIVNDFQKGDIAEGYSVSREKKESFPLTVTSAQKNPTAFYLCASSIGEGNEQYFGPGTRLTVT.